This T cell receptor (beta chain) was recorded in a study of cytomegalovirus exposure and HLA in healthy donors. Study as a whole: The 100 to 150 validation repertoires used the same platform as the roughly 670 first-cohort repertoires, a later analysis reported. Findings of the study overall: Researchers reported that a few CMV-associated chains were confirmed in vitro as CMV antigen-specific. As was reported, the classifier diagnosed cytomegalovirus status with high specificity and sensitivity.

Concerning this clone: Antigen: not known.

The CDR3 length is 15 residues. The V and J ends lost 1 base and 7 bases respectively, with 13 bases between them. Germline loops: CDR1 MGHRA, CDR2 YSYEKL. Libraries were prepared by immunoSEQ multiplex PCR; TCRdb keeps only in-frame clonotypes and omits some of them. This table has some 350,000 clones, around 87% appearing once. The sequenced sample consisted of PBMCs. The TCR was taken from a woman aged 25 to 45 in good health and CMV-seropositive. The rearrangement joins TRBV4-1 to TRBJ1-4; possibly TRBD1 for D (6 bases). The CDR3 sequence: CASSQGLGAGEKLFF. The CDR3 DNA reads as TGCGCCAGCAGCCAAGGGCTGGGGGCGGGTGAAAAACTGTTTTTT.